Listed below are T cell receptor beta chains from one sample, sequenced in a study of blood T cell repertoires in COVID-19. Some clones are missing from TCRdb's copy, which holds only in-frame ones; the method was immunoSEQ multiplex PCR. The data hold about 260,000 clones, with around nine tenths observed a single time. Sequencing used peripheral blood. The receptor set was obtained from a man aged 35 to 55 who had recovered from COVID-19. Each CDR3 is given with its conserved first and last residue. Fields, in order: CDR3 length, clone size, J gene, D gene, V gene, CDR3 protein, CDR3 DNA. A D gene is named only where the DNA matches it firmly. Size is stated for part of the rows, as once, few or many counts, or as a class when the clone is expanded.

len: 18
abundance: few
j_gene: TRBJ2-1
d_gene: TRBD2
v_gene: TRBV2
CDR3aa: CASSGPFGTSGGANEQFF
CDR3nt: TGTGCCAGCAGTGGCCCTTTCGGGACTAGCGGGGGCGCCAATGAGCAGTTCTTC

len: 13
abundance: NA
j_gene: TRBJ1-4
d_gene: NA
v_gene: TRBV12-3/TRBV12-4
CDR3aa: CASSLGGGGKLFF
CDR3nt: TGTGCCAGCAGTTTGGGGGGTGGAGGAAAACTGTTTTTT

len: 13
abundance: NA
j_gene: TRBJ2-7
d_gene: NA
v_gene: TRBV11-2
CDR3aa: CATQEEVDYEQYF
CDR3nt: TGTGCCACACAGGAAGAAGTAGACTACGAGCAGTACTTC

len: 12
abundance: NA
j_gene: TRBJ2-7
d_gene: TRBD2
v_gene: TRBV7-2
CDR3aa: CASSTGRYEQYF
CDR3nt: TGTGCCAGCAGCACCGGGAGGTACGAGCAGTACTTC

len: 14
abundance: once
j_gene: TRBJ1-2
d_gene: NA
v_gene: TRBV5-1
CDR3aa: CASSPFTSTEGYTF
CDR3nt: TGCGCCAGCAGCCCTTTTACTTCAACTGAGGGCTACACCTTC

len: 19
abundance: few
j_gene: TRBJ2-5
d_gene: TRBD2
v_gene: TRBV4-3
CDR3aa: CASSQFPSLGGGAQETQYF
CDR3nt: TGCGCCAGCAGCCAATTCCCCTCCCTTGGCGGGGGAGCCCAAGAGACCCAGTACTTC

len: 16
abundance: NA
j_gene: TRBJ2-5
d_gene: NA
v_gene: TRBV18
CDR3aa: CASSYQGFTGTETQYF
CDR3nt: TGTGCCAGCTCATACCAGGGGTTTACTGGAACGGAGACCCAGTACTTC

len: 13
abundance: NA
j_gene: TRBJ2-1
d_gene: NA
v_gene: TRBV25-1
CDR3aa: CASSDLPPGEQFF
CDR3nt: TGTGCCAGCAGTGATTTGCCCCCGGGTGAGCAGTTCTTC

len: 17
abundance: once
j_gene: TRBJ2-2
d_gene: TRBD2
v_gene: TRBV5-6
CDR3aa: CASSFRIGGSSNGELFF
CDR3nt: TGTGCCAGCAGCTTCCGAATCGGCGGGAGTAGTAACGGGGAGCTGTTTTTT

len: 16
abundance: few
j_gene: TRBJ2-1
d_gene: TRBD2
v_gene: TRBV9
CDR3aa: CASSVVSSGLYNEQFF
CDR3nt: TGTGCCAGCAGCGTAGTCTCTAGCGGACTTTACAATGAGCAGTTCTTC

len: 14
abundance: NA
j_gene: TRBJ2-3
d_gene: TRBD2
v_gene: TRBV24-1
CDR3aa: CATSGAGGADTQYF
CDR3nt: TGTGCCACCAGTGGAGCGGGAGGTGCAGATACGCAGTATTTT

len: 14
abundance: NA
j_gene: TRBJ2-3
d_gene: NA
v_gene: TRBV5-4
CDR3aa: CASSFPGERDTQYF
CDR3nt: TGTGCCAGCAGCTTCCCAGGGGAGAGGGATACGCAGTATTTT

len: 17
abundance: NA
j_gene: TRBJ2-2
d_gene: TRBD2
v_gene: TRBV9
CDR3aa: CASSATVQREVGGELFF
CDR3nt: TGTGCCAGCAGCGCCACTGTCCAGCGGGAGGTTGGCGGGGAGCTGTTTTTT

len: 17
abundance: NA
j_gene: TRBJ2-7
d_gene: TRBD2
v_gene: TRBV11-3
CDR3aa: CASSTPLRVAGGNEQYF
CDR3nt: TGTGCCAGCAGCACCCCCTTGAGAGTAGCGGGAGGGAACGAGCAGTACTTC

len: 16
abundance: NA
j_gene: TRBJ2-1
d_gene: TRBD2
v_gene: TRBV6-2/TRBV6-3
CDR3aa: CASSYSGGGLPDEQFF
CDR3nt: TGTGCCAGCAGTTACTCTGGCGGGGGGCTCCCAGATGAGCAGTTCTTC

len: 15
abundance: NA
j_gene: TRBJ2-3
d_gene: NA
v_gene: TRBV11-2
CDR3aa: CASSFRGVGPDTQYF
CDR3nt: TGTGCCAGCAGCTTTAGGGGCGTAGGCCCAGATACGCAGTATTTT

len: 15
abundance: NA
j_gene: TRBJ1-4
d_gene: NA
v_gene: TRBV30
CDR3aa: CAWNAAAGANEKLFF
CDR3nt: TGTGCCTGGAACGCAGCGGCAGGAGCTAATGAAAAACTGTTTTTT

len: 17
abundance: NA
j_gene: TRBJ2-2
d_gene: NA
v_gene: TRBV7-2
CDR3aa: CASSFTPGMFSTGELFF
CDR3nt: TGTGCCAGCAGCTTTACCCCCGGGATGTTTAGCACCGGGGAGCTGTTTTTT

len: 14
abundance: NA
j_gene: TRBJ2-2
d_gene: TRBD1
v_gene: TRBV29-1
CDR3aa: CSAPGQGSTGELFF
CDR3nt: TGCAGCGCCCCCGGACAGGGAAGCACCGGGGAGCTGTTTTTT

len: 16
abundance: NA
j_gene: TRBJ2-3
d_gene: TRBD2
v_gene: TRBV4-3
CDR3aa: CASSQDSGRAINTQYF
CDR3nt: TGCGCCAGCAGCCAAGATTCCGGGAGGGCCATAAATACGCAGTATTTT

len: 14
abundance: NA
j_gene: TRBJ1-2
d_gene: TRBD1
v_gene: TRBV19
CDR3aa: CASSIKGQAYGYTF
CDR3nt: TGTGCCAGTAGTATCAAGGGACAGGCATATGGCTACACCTTC

len: 17
abundance: few
j_gene: TRBJ1-3
d_gene: NA
v_gene: TRBV5-5
CDR3aa: CASSLASGPSSGNTIYF
CDR3nt: TGTGCCAGCAGCTTGGCCAGCGGACCGAGCTCTGGAAACACCATATATTTT

len: 15
abundance: once
j_gene: TRBJ1-5
d_gene: TRBD1
v_gene: TRBV7-4
CDR3aa: CASSLSDREVQPQHF
CDR3nt: TGTGCCAGCAGCTTAAGTGACAGGGAGGTTCAGCCCCAGCATTTT

len: 14
abundance: once
j_gene: TRBJ1-1
d_gene: TRBD1
v_gene: TRBV7-2
CDR3aa: CASSPTGVHTEAFF
CDR3nt: TGTGCCAGCAGCCCGACAGGGGTCCACACTGAAGCTTTCTTT

len: 14
abundance: NA
j_gene: TRBJ1-1
d_gene: NA
v_gene: TRBV7-9
CDR3aa: CASSYSGTLTEAFF
CDR3nt: TGTGCCAGCAGCTACTCCGGGACACTTACTGAAGCTTTCTTT

len: 16
abundance: once
j_gene: TRBJ2-5
d_gene: TRBD2
v_gene: TRBV7-2
CDR3aa: CASSPILAGGQETQYF
CDR3nt: TGTGCCAGCAGCCCCATACTAGCGGGGGGACAAGAGACCCAGTACTTC

len: 15
abundance: once
j_gene: TRBJ2-1
d_gene: TRBD1
v_gene: TRBV11-2
CDR3aa: CASSLGQIGYNEQFF
CDR3nt: TGTGCCAGCAGCTTGGGACAGATAGGATACAATGAGCAGTTCTTC